This record looks at one T cell receptor (beta chain) sequence and its context. Other nucleotide sequences in the sample specify the same CDR3. Trimming removed 0 bases from V and 7 bases from J, with 1 base in between. The length of the CDR3 is 11 residues. Germline values: CDR1 ENHRY, CDR2 SYGVKD. These data belong to a study of control samples from healthy donors and cancer patients. Repertoires were generated with immunoSEQ multiplex PCR, while TCRdb's copy carries only in-frame clones and drops some. The table has about 170,000 clones, around 91% seen once; the top ten hold 1.5%. The rearrangement uses TRBV10-3 and TRBJ2-1, with D unresolved. The sequence came from a woman between 25 and 40 years old in good health. The sequencing sample was made of blood. The CDR3 nucleotides read TGTGCCATCAGTGAGTCGAATGAGCAGTTCTTC. It yields the protein CAISESNEQFF.